The clone carrying this T cell receptor (beta chain) was detected a few times. The sample is drawn from a study of CD8 T cells in ankylosing spondylitis. The CDR3 length is 15 residues. CDR1 is SGHAT and CDR2 is FQNNGV in the germline V gene. V lost 5 bases, J lost 5 bases, and 11 bases stayed unmatched. TCRdb ran MiXCR on the 5' RACE reads and lists one entry per CDR3 protein. The sample shows about 33,000 distinct CDR3 sequences, approximately 10% of them seen only once. The material sequenced was synovial fluid, either unsorted or a sorted T cell fraction (not recorded which). This receptor was identified in a male donor with ankylosing spondylitis. The rearrangement uses TRBV11-2 and TRBJ2-7, with 8 bases matching TRBD1. CDR3 bases: TGTGCCAGCAGCCCCTACGACAGGGGTTACCACGAGCAGTACTTC. Protein product: CASSPYDRGYHEQYF.